The rows below give T cell receptor beta chains drawn from one sample of a study of graft-versus-host responses after intestinal transplantation. Repertoires were generated with immunoSEQ multiplex PCR, while TCRdb's copy carries only in-frame clones and drops some. The sample holds approximately 70,000 clones, roughly 92% seen once. Sample: bone marrow, taken 700 to 850 days after intestinal transplantation. The origin of the receptors is a human patient who received an intestinal transplant, so some T cells may come from the graft donor. Each CDR3 is given with its conserved first and last residue. The D gene is left open where the match is weak. The size of a clone is reported for some rows only, either as once, few or many, or as a class for expanded clones.

d_call | j_call | v_call | clone_size | cdr3_nt | cdr3_aa
. | TRBJ2-1 | TRBV19 | . | TGTGCCAGTAGTATAGAACACTACAATGAGCAGTTCTTC | CASSIEHYNEQFF
. | TRBJ2-1 | TRBV11-3 | . | TGTGCCAGCAGCCCATTCCCCTCGAGCTCCTACAATGAGCAGTTCTTC | CASSPFPSSSYNEQFF
TRBD1 | TRBJ2-2 | TRBV27 | . | TGTGCCAGCAGTTTAACAGGGGTAGTCACCGGGGAGCTGTTTTTT | CASSLTGVVTGELFF
. | TRBJ2-1 | TRBV5-1 | . | TGCGCCAGCAGCAGATCGCCGTCCTACAATGAGCAGTTCTTC | CASSRSPSYNEQFF
. | TRBJ1-4 | TRBV6-5 | once | TGTGCCAGCAGTTACTTGCCGGGGGGACGAGATGAAAAACTGTTTTTT | CASSYLPGGRDEKLFF
. | TRBJ2-1 | TRBV7-2 | . | TGTGCCAGCAGCTTAGCTGCGTTTGCTTCCTCCTACAATGAGCAGTTCTTC | CASSLAAFASSYNEQFF
. | TRBJ2-1 | TRBV29-1 | . | TGCAGCGCCCACCCTGACAGCTACAATGAGCAGTTCTTC | CSAHPDSYNEQFF
. | TRBJ2-1 | TRBV6-1 | . | TGTGCCATCAGTGAGTCTAGAGGGACCCACAATGAGCAGTTCTTC | CAISESRGTHNEQFF
. | TRBJ2-1 | TRBV9 | . | TGTGCCAGCTCCTCGCCCGGCAATGAGCAGTTCTTC | CASSSPGNEQFF
TRBD2 | TRBJ2-3 | TRBV2 | . | TGTGCCAGCAGTGAGGGAGGGACGCAGTATTTT | CASSEGGTQYF
. | TRBJ2-7 | TRBV6-5 | . | TGTGCCAGCAGTTACTCGGGGTTATCCTACGAGCAGTACTTC | CASSYSGLSYEQYF
TRBD1 | TRBJ1-2 | TRBV5-4 | once | TGTGCCAGCAGCGGGGACAGGCCCTTCTATGGCTACACCTTC | CASSGDRPFYGYTF
TRBD1 | TRBJ1-6 | TRBV5-1 | . | TGCGCCAGCAGCCCTGGACAGGCTTTTGATTCACCCCTCCACTTT | CASSPGQAFDSPLHF
. | TRBJ2-3 | TRBV7-2 | . | TGTGCCGGCAGCTTATTCGGCCTCTTGGATACGCAGTATTTT | CAGSLFGLLDTQYF
. | TRBJ2-7 | TRBV5-4 | . | TGTGCCAGCAGCTTGGGTCTTAAGTCCTACGAGCAGTACTTC | CASSLGLKSYEQYF
. | TRBJ2-7 | TRBV9 | . | TGTGCCAGCAGCCGGCGACAGACATCATGGGGGGCCTCAATCCACGAGCAGTACTTC | CASSRRQTSWGASIHEQYF
TRBD1 | TRBJ2-1 | TRBV7-6 | . | TGTGCCAGCAGCCTCCTGACAGGGGGCATGAATGAGCAGTTCTTC | CASSLLTGGMNEQFF
. | TRBJ1-5 | TRBV4-1 | . | TGCGCCAGCAGCCAAGATGGCCCTTTAGGGGGCAATCAGCCCCAGCATTTT | CASSQDGPLGGNQPQHF
. | TRBJ2-2 | TRBV28 | . | TGTGCCAGCAGTTTGGATAGGGGGGCCGGGGAGCTGTTTTTT | CASSLDRGAGELFF
TRBD1 | TRBJ1-3 | TRBV7-3 | . | TGTGCCAGCAGCCCCAAGCCCAGGGACAGCCACTCTGGAAACACCATATATTTT | CASSPKPRDSHSGNTIYF
. | TRBJ2-7 | TRBV14 | . | TGTGCCAGCAGCCAAGGGGGCTACGAGCAGTACTTC | CASSQGGYEQYF
. | TRBJ2-2 | TRBV5-1 | . | TGCGCCAGCAGCTACCTAGGTCCGCGGGAAGGCGGGGAGCTGTTTTTT | CASSYLGPREGGELFF
TRBD1 | TRBJ2-3 | TRBV6-4 | few | TGTGCCAGCAGTCAGGGGGCTAGCACAGATACGCAGTATTTT | CASSQGASTDTQYF
TRBD1 | TRBJ2-7 | TRBV7-9 | . | TGTGCCAGCAGCAAAGGACAGGGGTCCTACGAGCAGTACTTC | CASSKGQGSYEQYF
. | TRBJ2-1 | TRBV27 | once | TGTGCCAGCAGCTTTACGGCGGGATTGGGGGATGAGCAGTTCTTC | CASSFTAGLGDEQFF
. | TRBJ1-6 | TRBV5-4 | once | TGTGCCAGCAGCTTGGCACAGAACTATAATTCACCCCTCCACTTT | CASSLAQNYNSPLHF
. | TRBJ2-7 | TRBV6-1 | . | TGTGCCAGCAGATTACTAGCCTCCTACGAGCAGTACTTC | CASRLLASYEQYF
TRBD1 | TRBJ2-7 | TRBV27 | . | TGTGCCAGCAGTTCCCGATCGGGACAGGCCTCCTACGAGCAGTACTTC | CASSSRSGQASYEQYF
TRBD2 | TRBJ2-3 | TRBV6-5 | . | TGTGCCAGCAGCTCAGCGGGAGAGACAGATACGCAGTATTTT | CASSSAGETDTQYF
TRBD2 | TRBJ2-3 | TRBV4-1 | once | TGCGCCAGCAGCCGCCCGGGAACAAAGCGGGGGGGCTTGGATACGCAGTATTTT | CASSRPGTKRGGLDTQYF
TRBD2 | TRBJ2-1 | TRBV6-6 | . | TGTGCCAGCAGCCCGGGACTAGCGGGAAACAATGAGCAGTTCTTC | CASSPGLAGNNEQFF
TRBD2 | TRBJ2-3 | TRBV5-1 | . | TGCGCCAGCACTCTAGCGGGGGGAGACACAGATACGCAGTATTTT | CASTLAGGDTDTQYF
. | TRBJ1-2 | TRBV29-1 | . | TGCAGCGTAGTAACAGCTGCTAACTATGGCTACACCTTC | CSVVTAANYGYTF
. | TRBJ2-3 | TRBV5-1 | . | TGCGCCAGCAGCTTTATCAAGGGCGATCCCTCCACAGATACGCAGTATTTT | CASSFIKGDPSTDTQYF
TRBD1 | TRBJ1-1 | TRBV2 | . | TGTGCCAGCAGTTTGGGACAGGGGAACACTGAAGCTTTCTTT | CASSLGQGNTEAFF
TRBD2 | TRBJ2-1 | TRBV15 | . | TGTGCCACCAGCAGAGGCCCGACTAGCGGGAGGGCCAGTGAGCAGTTCTTC | CATSRGPTSGRASEQFF
. | TRBJ2-7 | TRBV2 | . | TGTGCCAGTCTCGGCTACGAGCAGTACTTC | CASLGYEQYF
. | TRBJ2-2 | TRBV7-3 | . | TGTGCCAGCAGCAACACCGGGGAGCTGTTTTTT | CASSNTGELFF
. | TRBJ2-5 | TRBV21-1 | once | TGTGCCAGCAGCTCACTCTCCCTAGCGGGGGGGGAGACCCAGTACTTC | CASSSLSLAGGETQYF
. | TRBJ1-1 | TRBV7-9 | . | TGTGCCAGCAGCTTAATAGAGACGGGAACTGAAGCTTTCTTT | CASSLIETGTEAFF
TRBD1 | TRBJ1-1 | TRBV11-3 | . | TGTGCCAGCAGCGAGCGAGGGACAGGGGACACTGAAGCTTTCTTT | CASSERGTGDTEAFF
. | TRBJ2-1 | TRBV5-1 | . | TGCGCCAGCAGCACAAACTTGGGACCTTACAATGAGCAGTTCTTC | CASSTNLGPYNEQFF
TRBD2 | TRBJ2-3 | TRBV7-8 | . | TGTGCCAGCAGCTTTCACGGAGGGACTAGCGGGGGCACAGATACGCAGTATTTT | CASSFHGGTSGGTDTQYF
TRBD2 | TRBJ2-5 | TRBV25-1 | . | TGTGCCAGCAGTGAACCCCCGCTACTAGCGGCCAAAGAGACCCAGTACTTC | CASSEPPLLAAKETQYF
. | TRBJ1-2 | TRBV5-1 | . | TGCGCCAGCAGCTTTGGACCCCTACTCGACTATGGCTACACCTTC | CASSFGPLLDYGYTF
TRBD2 | TRBJ2-7 | TRBV29-1 | . | TGCAGCGCGCGTGGCGGGAGTTCCTACGAGCAGTACTTC | CSARGGSSYEQYF
. | TRBJ1-2 | TRBV4-1 | . | TGCGCCAGCAGCCAAGAAGGGCGGAAAAGGGGCTATGGCTACACCTTC | CASSQEGRKRGYGYTF
. | TRBJ1-1 | TRBV10-2 | . | TGCGCCTCCAAGGATCCGGGGCGCACTGAAGCTTTCTTT | CASKDPGRTEAFF
. | TRBJ1-5 | TRBV9 | . | TGTGCCAGCAGCGTAGCTGCAGGCAATCAGCCCCAGCATTTT | CASSVAAGNQPQHF
TRBD2 | TRBJ2-5 | TRBV25-1 | . | TGTGCCAGCAGTGAATTCGGCGGGGGGGCCGGAGAGACCCAGTACTTC | CASSEFGGGAGETQYF
. | TRBJ2-3 | TRBV10-3 | . | TGTGCCACCTCGGTACAGGTTGGCACAGATACGCAGTATTTT | CATSVQVGTDTQYF
. | TRBJ2-2 | TRBV7-6 | . | TGTGCCAGCAGCCCCGTATCGCGGACCGGGGAGCTGTTTTTT | CASSPVSRTGELFF
TRBD2 | TRBJ2-1 | TRBV5-6 | . | TGTGCCAGCAGCTCAGGCGGTCCCGGGAGGGCGCGCAGGGAGCAGTTCTTC | CASSSGGPGRARREQFF
. | TRBJ2-7 | TRBV27 | . | TGTGCCAGCAGCTTCCTGAGCTCCTACGAGCAGTACTTC | CASSFLSSYEQYF